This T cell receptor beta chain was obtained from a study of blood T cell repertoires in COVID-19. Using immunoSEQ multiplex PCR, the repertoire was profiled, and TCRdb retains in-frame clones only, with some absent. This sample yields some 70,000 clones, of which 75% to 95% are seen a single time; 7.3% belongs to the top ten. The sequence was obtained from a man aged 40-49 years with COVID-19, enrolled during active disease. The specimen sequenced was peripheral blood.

The CDR3 region is CASSPQGPYEQYF. CDR3 sequence (DNA): TGTGCCAGCAGCCCACAGGGCCCCTACGAGCAGTACTTC. The genes are TRBV7-9 and TRBJ2-7; weak D call: TRBD1 (6 bases). CDR3 length equals 13 residues. The germline V and J ends were trimmed by 5 bases and 2 bases, with 10 bases remaining between them. Germline V gene lookup returns CDR1 SEHNR and CDR2 FQNEAQ (reference sequence).